The 14 T cell receptor beta chains presented below share a single source sample, sequenced in a study of Graves' ophthalmopathy and Graves' hyperthyroidism. Amplification of the TCR beta CDR3 regions used RNA transcripts (as template). HTBI-primed first-round RT-PCR preceded second-round multiplex PCR. TCRdb ran MiXCR on the multiplex PCR reads and lists one entry per CDR3 protein. Among around 520,000 distinct CDR3 sequences listed, about two fifths were seen once. Sequenced: peripheral blood or thyroid tissue (not recorded which). All receptors come from an adult man with Graves' hyperthyroidism.

The V call is TRBV20-1, the J call TRBJ2-1, with 7 bases that match TRBD2. This CDR3 is built from 14 residues. From germline, CDR1 is DFQATT and CDR2 SNEGSKA (reference sequence). The V segment lost 1 base and the J segment 3 bases; nucleotides outside the gene matches: 3. The DNA of the CDR3 is TGCAGTGCTAGAGCAAAGCGGGACTACAATGAGCAGTTCTTC. Its protein product is CSARAKRDYNEQFF.

This clonotype has at least ten counts. The chain joins TRBV2 to TRBJ1-4, with D unclear. The V gene's germline CDR1 is SNHLY and CDR2 FYNNEI. The CDR3 sequence is 14 residues long. Trimming removed 1 base from V and 3 bases from J, with 6 bases in between. This chain's CDR3 is CASSEGHSNEKLFF. CDR3 coding DNA: TGTGCCAGCAGTGAAGGCCATTCTAATGAAAAACTGTTTTTT.

This clonotype was observed many times. This rearrangement joins TRBV15 to TRBJ2-2; D call uncertain. The CDR3 loop spans 15 amino acids. V lost 0 bases and J lost 4, with 9 bases in between. Germline values: CDR1 LNHNV, CDR2 YYDKDF (reference sequence). CDR3: CATSRDLTTTGELFF. For the CDR3, the DNA is TGTGCCACCAGCAGAGATTTGACCACCACCGGGGAGCTGTTTTTT. Full variable domain (outside the CDR3, taken from reference TRBV15 and TRBJ2-2): DAMVIQNPRYQVTQFGKPVTLSCSQTLNHNVMYWYQQKSSQAPKLLFHYYDKDFNNEADTPDNFQSRRPNTSFCFLDIRSPGLGDTAMYLCATSRDLTTTGELFFGEGSRLTVL.

V is TRBV9 and J is TRBJ2-5, with D perhaps being TRBD1 or TRBD2 (5 bases each). CDR3 length equals 13 residues. Germline loops: CDR1 SGDLS, CDR2 YYNGEE. Trimming removed 3 bases at V and 6 bases at J, with 12 bases between. CDR3 sequence: CASSAHVGQTQYF. In DNA, the CDR3 is TGTGCCAGCAGCGCGCATGTGGGACAGACCCAGTACTTC.

There are many counts of this clonotype. The rearrangement joins TRBV7-2 to TRBJ2-2; possible D gene TRBD2, 5 bases. Trimming left V 1 base short and J 5 bases short, with 11 bases between. CDR1 is SGHTA and CDR2 is FQGNSA in the germline V gene. The CDR3 sequence is 15 residues long. The DNA of the CDR3 is TGTGCCAGCAGCTTAGATGGACTGAGGACCGGGGAGCTGTTTTTT. The encoded protein is CASSLDGLRTGELFF.

The J gene is TRBJ1-2, the V gene TRBV2; D remains unclear. The CDR3 is 13 residues long. The germline V gene has CDR1 SNHLY and CDR2 FYNNEI. V was clipped by 7 bases and J by 6 bases, with 15 bases between them. CDR3 region: CASTDRTEDGYTF. In nucleotides, the CDR3 is TGTGCCAGCACCGATCGGACGGAAGATGGCTACACCTTC.

This clonotype appeared many times. The J gene is TRBJ2-6, the V gene TRBV7-9, with no clear D. Germline CDR1 reads SEHNR; CDR2 reads FQNEAQ (reference sequence). V lost 5 bases and J lost 4, with 15 bases in between. The CDR3 has 16 amino acids. The chain's CDR3 is CASSPQGPLGANVLTF. CDR3 nucleotide sequence: TGTGCCAGCAGCCCGCAAGGACCGTTGGGGGCCAACGTCCTGACTTTC.

This CDR3 reads CASSFRDSEQFF. CDR3 nucleotide sequence: TGTGCCAGCAGCTTCCGGGACTCTGAGCAGTTCTTC. V usage is TRBV7-9 and J usage is TRBJ2-5, with a tentative D call TRBD2 (6 bases). The DNA end lines up better with TRBJ2-1; the J call may be wrong. Germline V gives CDR1 SEHNR, CDR2 FQNEAQ (reference sequence). CDR3 length: 12 residues.

The chain recombines TRBV20-1 with TRBJ1-2; tentatively, D is TRBD1 (6 bases). The CDR3 extends over 13 amino acids. The germline V and J ends were trimmed by 3 bases and 8 bases, with 16 bases remaining between them. The germline V gene has CDR1 DFQATT and CDR2 SNEGSKA (reference sequence). The CDR3 loop is CSASVDSRGGYTF. In DNA, the CDR3 is TGCAGTGCTAGTGTGGACAGTCGCGGCGGCTACACCTTC.

The chain links TRBV28 to TRBJ1-5; D perhaps matches TRBD1 (6 bases). From germline, CDR1 is MDHEN and CDR2 SYDVKM. The V end lost 4 bases, the J end lost 14 bases, and 21 bases lay between the germline ends. This CDR3 is built from 14 residues. CDR3 amino acids: CASSSSDRSSYEHF. The CDR3 coding sequence is TGTGCCAGCAGTTCCAGTGACAGGTCAAGCTACGAGCATTTT.

Many counts were recorded for this clonotype. CDR3 nucleotides: TGTGCCAGTAGTATTCGGACAGGCCTCAATCAGCCCCAGCATTTT. It translates to CASSIRTGLNQPQHF. V gene TRBV19 combines with J gene TRBJ1-5; 7 bases map to TRBD1. After removal of 3 bases from V and 3 bases from J, the junction contained 5 bases not matched to a gene. From germline, CDR1 is LNHDA and CDR2 SQIVND (reference sequence). This CDR3 is built from 15 residues.

This rearrangement joins TRBV20-1 to TRBJ2-7, with 8 bases lining up with TRBD2. This CDR3 is built from 15 residues. From germline, CDR1 is DFQATT and CDR2 SNEGSKA (reference sequence). V was pared by 3 bases and J by 5 bases, with 12 bases of the junction left unmatched. CDR3 protein: CSASGGAFGGDEQYF. The CDR3 region has the DNA TGCAGTGCTAGCGGGGGGGCCTTCGGCGGCGACGAGCAGTACTTC.

This chain uses TRBV6-5 with TRBJ1-1; the D is unclear. Trimming left V 2 bases short and J 1 base short, with 14 bases between. This CDR3 is 16 amino acids long. Germline values: CDR1 MNHEY, CDR2 SVGAGI. CDR3 nucleotide sequence: TGTGCCAGCAGTTACGCGACCCCAGTGTCGAACACTGAAGCTTTCTTT. Translating gives CASSYATPVSNTEAFF.

This clonotype was seen only a few times. CDR3 sequence: CAWSAGSTYEQYF. In nucleotides, the CDR3 is TGTGCCTGGAGTGCAGGCAGCACCTACGAGCAGTACTTC. This sequence joins TRBV30 and TRBJ2-7; D uncertain. Germline V gives CDR1 GTSNPN, CDR2 SVGIG (reference sequence). The CDR3 extends over 13 amino acids. Between the trimmed V and J ends, which lost 1 base and 2 bases, there was a span of 9 bases.